These 2 T cell receptor beta chains were sequenced from one sample in a study of shared clonotypes between healthy human individuals. Sequenced by immunoSEQ multiplex PCR; TCRdb stores in-frame clones only, minus some. This sample yields 2 million to 2.5 million clones, of which about 94% are seen a single time; roughly 1% belongs to the top ten. Naivety among CD8 cells was defined by CD45RO negativity and positive CCR7 selection, thereby excluding terminally differentiated effector memory CD45RA+ cells. Sequenced: naive CD8+ T cells sorted from blood. The receptor source for this set is a man aged 18 to 29 in good health.

V is TRBV4-1 and J is TRBJ1-1; TRBD1 might be the D (6 bases). In germline, CDR1 is MGHRA, CDR2 YSYEKL. This CDR3 contains 15 residues. Trimming removed 1 base at V and 1 base at J, with 10 bases between. The CDR3 reads CASSQAQGQNTEAFF. The CDR3 DNA reads TGCGCCAGCAGCCAAGCACAGGGTCAGAACACTGAAGCTTTCTTT.

The CDR3 sequence is CSVDVSGKRTGELFF. Written as DNA, the CDR3 is TGCAGCGTTGACGTCTCCGGGAAGAGGACCGGGGAGCTGTTTTTT. This sequence joins TRBV29-1 and TRBJ2-2, with D perhaps matching TRBD2 (5 bases). The CDR3 contains 15 residues. Trimming left V 3 bases short and J 5 bases short, with 16 bases between. The germline gives CDR1 SQVTM, CDR2 ANQGSEA.